The source of this T cell receptor (beta chain) is a study of CD8+CD57+ T cells in acquired aplastic anemia. CDR3 length equals 14 residues. Germline CDR1 and CDR2: SNHLY and FYNNEI. V lost 7 bases to trimming and J lost 5 bases; unmatched junction nucleotides: 8. Patients picked for sequencing had shown CD8+CD57+ cell expansion detected by flow cytometry. There was no therapy given to any patient before the blood sampling took place. Genomic DNA constituted the template upon which TCR beta VDJ and CDR3 profiling was performed. TCRdb recomputed calls from the reads with MiXCR, one row per CDR3 protein. The profile shows about 75,000 distinct CDR3 sequences, about three quarters of them singletons.

This receptor was taken from a human donor with aplastic anemia. The sequencing sample was made of sorted CD4+, CD8+, or CD8+CD57+ T cells (not recorded which) from PBMCs. This chain joins TRBV2 and TRBJ1-2; 9 nucleotides line up with TRBD1. The CDR3 coding sequence is TGTGCCAGCAATCCGTGGGACAGGGAGTATGGCTACACCTTC. Protein: CASNPWDREYGYTF.